This TCR beta chain was recorded in a study of CD8 T cells in Susac syndrome. Random hexamers were used to reverse transcribe an amount of about 0.45 to 1 ug RNA. TCRdb recomputed calls from the immunoSEQ multiplex PCR reads with MiXCR, one row per CDR3 protein. The table includes about 120,000 distinct CDR3 sequences, about 93% detected once. Purification of the CD8+ and CD4+ T cells relied on negative isolation, and TEMRA cells underwent FACS enrichment. This clonotype has just one count. CDR3 size: 14 residues. Germline CDR1 and CDR2: MGHDK and SYGVNS. V was shortened by 6 bases and J by 5 bases, with 16 bases between the two germline ends.

J is TRBJ2-5 and V is TRBV25-1, with D perhaps TRBD1 (5 bases). The sample taken for sequencing was CD4+ T cells from PBMCs. This TCR was sampled from a human donor in good health. The CDR3 nucleotides read TGTGCCAGCAGGCCATCAGGGTTTGGGGAGACCCAGTACTTC. It translates to CASRPSGFGETQYF. Filled out from reference TRBV25-1 and TRBJ2-5, the complete variable domain reads EADIYQTPRYLVIGTGKKITLECSQTMGHDKMYWYQQDPGMELHLIHYSYGVNSTEKGDLSSESTVSRIRTEHFPLTLESARPSHTSQYLCASRPSGFGETQYFGPGTRLLVL.